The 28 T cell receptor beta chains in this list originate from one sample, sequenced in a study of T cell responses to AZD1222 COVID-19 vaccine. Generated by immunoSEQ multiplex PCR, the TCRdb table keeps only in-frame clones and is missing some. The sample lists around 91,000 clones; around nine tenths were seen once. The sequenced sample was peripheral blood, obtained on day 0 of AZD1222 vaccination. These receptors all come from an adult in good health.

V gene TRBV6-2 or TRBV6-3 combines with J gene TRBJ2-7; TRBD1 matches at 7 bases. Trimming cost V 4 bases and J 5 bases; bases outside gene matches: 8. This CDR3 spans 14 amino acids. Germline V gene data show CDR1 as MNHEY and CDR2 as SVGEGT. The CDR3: CASSLTGIRDEQYF. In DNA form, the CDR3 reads TGTGCCAGCAGTTTGACAGGGATTCGCGACGAGCAGTACTTC.

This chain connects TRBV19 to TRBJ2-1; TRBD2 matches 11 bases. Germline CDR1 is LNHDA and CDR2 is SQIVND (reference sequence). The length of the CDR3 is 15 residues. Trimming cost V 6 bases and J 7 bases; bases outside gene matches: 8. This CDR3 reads CASRQLAGGRNEQFF. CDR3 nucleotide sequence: TGTGCCAGTAGACAATTAGCGGGAGGGAGGAATGAGCAGTTCTTC.

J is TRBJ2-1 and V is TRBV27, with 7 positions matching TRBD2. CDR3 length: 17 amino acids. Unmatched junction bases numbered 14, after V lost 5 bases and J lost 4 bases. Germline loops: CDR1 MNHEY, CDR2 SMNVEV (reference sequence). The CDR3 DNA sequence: TGTGCCAGCAGTCCCACGCCTGGAAAGCGGGGTTACAATGAGCAGTTCTTC. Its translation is CASSPTPGKRGYNEQFF.

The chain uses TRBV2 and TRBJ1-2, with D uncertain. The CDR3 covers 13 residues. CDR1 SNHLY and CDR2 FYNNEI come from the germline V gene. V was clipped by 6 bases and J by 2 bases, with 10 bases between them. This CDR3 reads CASRVTGNYGYTF. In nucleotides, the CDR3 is TGTGCCAGCAGGGTAACGGGGAACTATGGCTACACCTTC. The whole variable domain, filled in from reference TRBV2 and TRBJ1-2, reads EPEVTQTPSHQVTQMGQEVILRCVPISNHLYFYWYRQILGQKVEFLVSFYNNEISEKSEIFDDQFSVERPDGSNFTLKIRSTKLEDSAMYFCASRVTGNYGYTFGSGTRLTVV.

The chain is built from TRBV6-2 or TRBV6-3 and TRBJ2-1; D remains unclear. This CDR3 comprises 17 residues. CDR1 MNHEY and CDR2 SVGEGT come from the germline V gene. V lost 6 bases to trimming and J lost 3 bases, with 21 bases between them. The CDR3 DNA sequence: TGTGCCAGCAGCCTAATAGGACGCCACGGAGACTACAATGAGCAGTTCTTC. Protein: CASSLIGRHGDYNEQFF.

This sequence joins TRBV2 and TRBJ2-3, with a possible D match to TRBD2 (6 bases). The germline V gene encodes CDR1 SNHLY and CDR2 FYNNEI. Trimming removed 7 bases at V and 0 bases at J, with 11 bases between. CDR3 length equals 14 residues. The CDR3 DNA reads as TGTGCCAGCACGTGGCTAGCGAGCACAGATACGCAGTATTTT. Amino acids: CASTWLASTDTQYF.

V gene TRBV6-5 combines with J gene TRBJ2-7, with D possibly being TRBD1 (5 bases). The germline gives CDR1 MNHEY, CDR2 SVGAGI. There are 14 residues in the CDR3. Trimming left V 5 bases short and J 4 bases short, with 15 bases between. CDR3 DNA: TGTGCCAGCAGTAGAGATGGCAGGGCGTACGAGCAGTACTTC. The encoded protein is CASSRDGRAYEQYF.

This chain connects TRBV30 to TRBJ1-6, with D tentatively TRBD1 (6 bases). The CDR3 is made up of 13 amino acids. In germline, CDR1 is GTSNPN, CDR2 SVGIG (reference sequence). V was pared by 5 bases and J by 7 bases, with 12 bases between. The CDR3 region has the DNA TGTGCCTGGTCCGGGACACCGAATTCACCCCTCCACTTT. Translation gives CAWSGTPNSPLHF.

In DNA form, the CDR3 reads TGTGCCAGCAGCCAAGGGACTACGGCGCGGGAGCTGTTTTTT. This encodes CASSQGTTARELFF. The V and J genes are TRBV3-1 (or the pseudogene TRBV3-2) and TRBJ2-2, with a weak D call TRBD2 (6 bases). The length of the CDR3 is 14 residues. Germline CDR1 is LGHDT and CDR2 is YNNKEL (reference sequence). V lost 1 base to trimming and J lost 9 bases, with 12 bases between them.

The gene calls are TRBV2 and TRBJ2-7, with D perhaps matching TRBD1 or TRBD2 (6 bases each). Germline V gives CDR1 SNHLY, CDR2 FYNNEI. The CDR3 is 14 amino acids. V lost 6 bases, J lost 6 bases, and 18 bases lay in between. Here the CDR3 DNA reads TGTGCCAGCAGGCTGGGGGAGGCCAGGGGCGAGCAGTACTTC. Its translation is CASRLGEARGEQYF.

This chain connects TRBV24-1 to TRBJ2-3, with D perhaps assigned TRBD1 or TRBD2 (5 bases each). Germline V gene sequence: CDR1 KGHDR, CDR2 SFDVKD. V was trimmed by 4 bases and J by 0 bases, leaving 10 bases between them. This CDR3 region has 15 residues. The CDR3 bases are TGTGCCACCAGTGACTATCGGGACAGCACAGATACGCAGTATTTT. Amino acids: CATSDYRDSTDTQYF.

The CDR3 loop reads CASSLLRNTIYF. The DNA of the CDR3 is TGTGCCAGCAGTTTATTGAGAAACACCATATATTTT. The chain recombines TRBV12-3 or TRBV12-4 with TRBJ1-3; no definite D call. The V gene lost 2 bases and the J gene lost 5 bases, with 4 bases spanning the gap. The CDR3 covers 12 residues.

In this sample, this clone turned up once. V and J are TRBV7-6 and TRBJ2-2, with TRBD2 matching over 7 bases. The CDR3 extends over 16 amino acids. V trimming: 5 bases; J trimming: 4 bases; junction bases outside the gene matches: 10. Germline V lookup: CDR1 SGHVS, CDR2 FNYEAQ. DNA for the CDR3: TGTGCCAGCAGCCCGCGGTCCCGCGGGGGCACCGGGGAGCTGTTTTTT. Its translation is CASSPRSRGGTGELFF.

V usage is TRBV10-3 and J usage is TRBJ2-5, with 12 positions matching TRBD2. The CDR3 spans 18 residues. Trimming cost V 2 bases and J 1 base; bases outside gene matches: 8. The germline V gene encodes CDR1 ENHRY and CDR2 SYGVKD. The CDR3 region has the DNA TGTGCCATCAGTGAGGGCTCGACTAGCGGGGGCCTCCAAGAGACCCAGTACTTC. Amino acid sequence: CAISEGSTSGGLQETQYF.

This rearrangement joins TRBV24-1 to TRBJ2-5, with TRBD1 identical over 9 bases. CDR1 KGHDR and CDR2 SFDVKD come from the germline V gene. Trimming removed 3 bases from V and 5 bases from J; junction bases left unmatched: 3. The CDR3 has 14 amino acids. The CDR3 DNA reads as TGTGCCACCAGTGATACAGGGGGCGGGGAGACCCAGTACTTC. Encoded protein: CATSDTGGGETQYF.

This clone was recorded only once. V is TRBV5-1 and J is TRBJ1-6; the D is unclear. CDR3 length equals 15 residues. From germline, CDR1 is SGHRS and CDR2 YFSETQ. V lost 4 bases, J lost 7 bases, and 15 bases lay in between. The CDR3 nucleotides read TGCGCCAGCAGCCCTCGGGAGGGTTTGAATTCACCCCTCCACTTT. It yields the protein CASSPREGLNSPLHF.

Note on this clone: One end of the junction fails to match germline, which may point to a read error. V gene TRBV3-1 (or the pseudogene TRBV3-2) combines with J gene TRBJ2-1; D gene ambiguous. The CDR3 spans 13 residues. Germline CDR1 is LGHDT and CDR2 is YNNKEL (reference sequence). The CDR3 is CASSQDSHNEQFF. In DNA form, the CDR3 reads TGTGCCAGCAGCCAAGACTCCCACAATGAGCAGTTCTTC.

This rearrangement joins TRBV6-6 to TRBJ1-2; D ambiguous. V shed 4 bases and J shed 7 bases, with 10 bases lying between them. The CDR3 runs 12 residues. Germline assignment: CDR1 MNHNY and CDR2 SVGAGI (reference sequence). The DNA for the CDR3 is TGTGCCAGCAGTTGGCAGGAGAGTGGCTACACCTTC. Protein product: CASSWQESGYTF.

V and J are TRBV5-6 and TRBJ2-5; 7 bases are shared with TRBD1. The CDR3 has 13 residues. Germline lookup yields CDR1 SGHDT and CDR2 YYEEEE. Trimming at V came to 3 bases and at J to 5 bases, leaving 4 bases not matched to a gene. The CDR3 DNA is TGTGCCAGCAGCTATAGAGGGGGCGAGACCCAGTACTTC. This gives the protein CASSYRGGETQYF.

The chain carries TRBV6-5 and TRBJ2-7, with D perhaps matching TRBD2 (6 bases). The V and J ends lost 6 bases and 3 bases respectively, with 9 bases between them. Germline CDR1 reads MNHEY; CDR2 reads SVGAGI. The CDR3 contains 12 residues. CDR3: CASRGLVYEQYF. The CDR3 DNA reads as TGTGCCAGCAGGGGACTCGTCTACGAGCAGTACTTC.

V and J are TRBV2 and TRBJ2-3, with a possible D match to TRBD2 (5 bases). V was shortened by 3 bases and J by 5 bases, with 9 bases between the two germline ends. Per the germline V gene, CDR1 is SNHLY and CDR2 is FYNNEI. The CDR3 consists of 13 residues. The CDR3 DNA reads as TGTGCCAGCAGTGACAACGGACTAGATACGCAGTATTTT. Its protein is CASSDNGLDTQYF.

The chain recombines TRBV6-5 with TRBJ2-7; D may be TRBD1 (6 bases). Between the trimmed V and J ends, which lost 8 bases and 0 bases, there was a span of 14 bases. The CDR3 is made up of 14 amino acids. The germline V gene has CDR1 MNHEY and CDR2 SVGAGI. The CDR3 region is CASHLTGSSYEQYF. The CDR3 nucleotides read TGTGCCAGCCATTTGACAGGAAGCTCCTACGAGCAGTACTTC.

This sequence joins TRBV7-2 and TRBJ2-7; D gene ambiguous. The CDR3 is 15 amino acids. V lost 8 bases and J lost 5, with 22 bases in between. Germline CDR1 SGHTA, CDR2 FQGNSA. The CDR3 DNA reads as TGTGCCAGCGTCCCGTCCCCGGTTGTGGGGAACGAGCAGTACTTC. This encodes CASVPSPVVGNEQYF. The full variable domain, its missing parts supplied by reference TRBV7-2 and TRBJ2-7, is GAGVSQSPSNKVTEKGKDVELRCDPISGHTALYWYRQSLGQGLEFLIYFQGNSAPDKSGLPSDRFSAERTGGSVSTLTIQRTQQEDSAVYLCASVPSPVVGNEQYFGPGTRLTVT.

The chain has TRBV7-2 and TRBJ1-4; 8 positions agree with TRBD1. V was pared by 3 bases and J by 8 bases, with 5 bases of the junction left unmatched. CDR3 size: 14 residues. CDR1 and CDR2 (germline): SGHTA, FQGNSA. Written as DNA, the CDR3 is TGTGCCAGCAGCTTGGACAGGGCCCAAGAAAAACTGTTTTTT. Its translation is CASSLDRAQEKLFF.

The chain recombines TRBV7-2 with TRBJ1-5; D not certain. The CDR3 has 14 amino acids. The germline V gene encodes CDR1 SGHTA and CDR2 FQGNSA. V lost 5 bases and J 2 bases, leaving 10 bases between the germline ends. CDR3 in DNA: TGTGCCAGCAGCCTGGTCGGCCGCAATCAGCCCCAGCATTTT. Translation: CASSLVGRNQPQHF.

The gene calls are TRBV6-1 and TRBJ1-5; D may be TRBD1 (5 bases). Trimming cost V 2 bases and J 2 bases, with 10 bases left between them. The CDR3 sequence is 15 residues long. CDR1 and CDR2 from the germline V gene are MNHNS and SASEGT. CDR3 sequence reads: CASSELQARNQPQHF. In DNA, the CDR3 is TGTGCCAGCAGTGAACTACAGGCCCGCAATCAGCCCCAGCATTTT.

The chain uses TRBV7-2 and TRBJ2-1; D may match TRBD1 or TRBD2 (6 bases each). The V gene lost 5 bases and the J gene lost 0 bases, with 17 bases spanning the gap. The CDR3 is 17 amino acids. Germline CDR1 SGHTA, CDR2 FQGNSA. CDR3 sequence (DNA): TGTGCCAGCAGCGCCATAGGGGGGCCCTACTCCTACAATGAGCAGTTCTTC. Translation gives CASSAIGGPYSYNEQFF.

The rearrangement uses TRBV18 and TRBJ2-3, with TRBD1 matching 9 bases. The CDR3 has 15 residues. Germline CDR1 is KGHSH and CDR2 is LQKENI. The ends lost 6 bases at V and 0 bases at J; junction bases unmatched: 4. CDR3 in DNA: TGTGCCAGCTCCCTCGGACAGGGGAGCACAGATACGCAGTATTTT. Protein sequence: CASSLGQGSTDTQYF.